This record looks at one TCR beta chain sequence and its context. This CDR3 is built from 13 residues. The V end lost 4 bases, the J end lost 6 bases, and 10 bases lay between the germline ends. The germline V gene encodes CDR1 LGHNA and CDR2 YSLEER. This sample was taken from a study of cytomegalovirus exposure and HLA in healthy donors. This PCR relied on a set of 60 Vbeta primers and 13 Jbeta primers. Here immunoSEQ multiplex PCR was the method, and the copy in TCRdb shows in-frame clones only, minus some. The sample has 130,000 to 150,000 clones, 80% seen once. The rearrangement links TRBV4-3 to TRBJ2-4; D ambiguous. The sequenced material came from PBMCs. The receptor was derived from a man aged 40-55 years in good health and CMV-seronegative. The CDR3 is CASSPSRGNIQYF. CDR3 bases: TGCGCCAGCAGCCCCTCAAGAGGAAACATTCAGTACTTC.